This T cell receptor (beta chain) appears in the sequencing data of a study of cytomegalovirus exposure and HLA in healthy donors (TCRdb year 2017). General notes on the study: An earlier analysis of some 620 of the donors reported 276 Gb of sequence data and approximately 120 million unique TCR beta sequences obtained from about 170 million T cells. A later analysis re-examined previously published TCR beta repertoires from 600 to 700 donors and added high-resolution HLA genotyping to investigate patterns of TCR occurrence. Across 398 genotyped donors of the cohort, an average of roughly 230,000 unique TCR beta nucleotide sequences per donor were sequenced, and 15% to 20% of those sequences were non-productive. To predict cytomegalovirus infection status, the study combined high-throughput TCR immunosequencing, statistical association of individual TCRs with disease status, and machine learning. Typing coverage differed by locus: A, B, C, DRB1 and DQB1 were typed in about 629-630 donors, DQA1 in approximately 520, DPA1 in roughly 590, and DPB1 in 400 to 480. The study aimed to test whether signatures of past pathogen exposure could be identified by cataloging public T cell receptors. Rather than using new phenotypic data, the later analysis identified candidate immune exposures from TCR beta sequences and from how often those sequences occurred across donors. To decide whether each TCR beta V gene segment behaved as functional or pseudogenic, an earlier analysis of several hundred of the donors relied on high-throughput TCR beta sequencing. Alongside the repertoire data, information on donor age, sex, ethnicity and CMV serostatus was compiled. Both class I and class II loci were covered by HLA typing, at four-digit resolution. Every repertoire in the discovery cohort had been generated on one and the same sequencing platform. Besides the first cohort of approximately 710 subjects, a separate validation cohort made up of roughly 120 different subjects was used. Approximately 300 gigabases of sequencing data and around 80 million unique TCR sequences made up an early release that covered fewer than 650 HLA-typed donors. The study used immunosequencing to profile the T cell repertoires of several hundred subjects and linked those repertoires to cytomegalovirus serostatus. Of the approximately 400 genotyped donors, 81% fell in the genetic ancestry cluster associated with self-reported Caucasian donors. A handful of DR-DQ haplotypes were treated as single units for association and clustering because of strong linkage in the cohort. A later genetic analysis used genome-wide SNP genotypes for about 55% of the 666 donors, treating that subset as a discovery cohort.

Preparation of the library involved the immunoSEQ multiplex PCR assay. The multiplex PCR relied on a mix of 60 forward primers for TCR Vbeta segments and 13 reverse primers for TCR Jbeta segments. The CDR3 region of rearranged TCR beta genes was amplified from genomic DNA by a multiplex PCR assay. Amplified TCR beta libraries were sequenced as 87-base-pair reads on the Illumina HiSeq System. Regarding the original processing steps: A later analysis tallied about 77 million unique TCR beta chains across the 666 repertoires, and roughly 11 million of those chains were shared by two or more donors. Raw reads were error-corrected and collapsed into unique sequences by a nearest-neighbor algorithm in which closely related sequences were merged to remove PCR and sequencing errors. V, D and J gene segments were assigned by aligning CDR3 sequences to IMGT reference sequences. Each retained sequence needed at least a six-nucleotide match to both a V gene segment and a J gene segment. A rearrangement was called productive if the CDR3 had no stop codons and remained in frame with V and J, and every other rearrangement was called non-productive. CDR3 was defined according to IMGT convention as the region running from the second conserved V-encoded cysteine to the conserved J-encoded phenylalanine. The earlier analysis of some 540 of the donors excluded any sequence lacking an unambiguous match to a single V gene segment. In an earlier analysis of 587 of the donors, V segments were called functional above 56.7% productive rearrangements and were called segregating when the between-donor standard deviation exceeded 5%. A statistical classification framework was built to diagnose cytomegalovirus status from the catalog of TCR beta chain sequences. In a later analysis, V and J genes were assigned by comparing TCR nucleotide sequences against IMGT/GENE-DB human TR gene sequences. In a later analysis, CDR3 sequences and most-parsimonious VDJ recombination scenarios were assigned using the TCRdist pipeline. In a later analysis, each TCR beta chain was defined by its CDR3 amino acid sequence together with its V-gene family, and reads lacking a unique V-gene family were excluded. In a later analysis, around 600 highly shared, low-generation-probability nucleotide sequences were removed to address suspected cross-contamination and a sequencing artifact. For each public chain, a later analysis derived a clonal expansion index from normalized ranks of inferred template counts within each repertoire. In a later analysis, generation probabilities were computed with a VDJ recombination model fitted to out-of-frame rearrangements, and the resulting probabilities were checked against IGoR. In a later analysis, hypergeometric tests were used to score TCR-TCR, TCR-HLA and TCR-CMV co-occurrence, with a repertoire-size bias correction applied to TCR pairs. False discovery rates were estimated in a later analysis by permuting HLA or CMV assignments 20 times. In a later analysis, co-occurring TCRs were grouped using DBSCAN, with TCRdist sequence similarity added in when clustering inside HLA-allele-positive subsets. Repertoires with fewer than 30,000 or more than 120,000 public chains were left out of co-occurrence clustering, as were a few repertoires with anomalous nucleotide sharing. Not all clones reach the TCRdb copy of this immuneACCESS table, which keeps in-frame sequences only. Checked studies attribute under half of the gap to unresolved V genes and leave the rest unexplained. The V and J calls and clone size are taken from that table; D and trimming were inferred from the DNA. For this sample the table gives some 74,000 clones, of which about 78% were detected only once. Jointly, the top ten make up 0.85% to 1.3% of the sample.

On the study overall, not on this receptor specifically: Several of the top co-occurrence clusters appeared to be linked to parvovirus B19, influenza, CMV and Epstein-Barr virus, according to a later analysis. A later analysis associated 15,000 to 20,000 TCR beta sequences with specific HLA alleles at a false discovery rate of 0.05. Presence/absence analyses assumed roughly uniform sequencing depth across donors, an assumption that may not hold. A few of the identified cytomegalovirus-associated TCR beta chains were confirmed in vitro to be specific for cytomegalovirus antigens. A total of about 150 TCR beta chains were listed by the study as associated with cytomegalovirus. The classifier was reported to diagnose cytomegalovirus status with high specificity and sensitivity in both the original and validation cohorts. In a later genetic analysis, fewer N-insertions in productive TCRs were reported among donors in an Asian-associated ancestry cluster than the roughly 710-donor mean. A further reported finding was that TCR beta sequences accurately predicted the HLA-A and HLA-B alleles for most subjects in the first cohort. For the cohort, immune exposure information was limited to CMV serostatus. Because some donors lacked HLA typing at each locus, the association tests relied only on the typed subset. In this cohort, only TCR beta chains were sequenced, and detectable features were limited by the absence of alpha or paired-chain data. Because counts were too low, approximately 15 rarely observed V segments, including chromosome 9 orphons, were excluded from the earlier analysis of about 500 of the donors. Strong co-occurrence of HLA alleles, especially DR and DQ, made assigning TCR associations to individual alleles difficult. A later analysis found that most CMV-associated TCR beta chains appeared HLA-restricted, with HLA associations seemingly driven largely by CMV exposure. Correlated functional status among segregating V segments might be attributable to linkage disequilibrium, but an unknown experimental factor could not be ruled out. According to the authors, the approach could potentially be generalized to other disease states and immunological phenotypes. Across donors, most TCR sequences were observed very rarely, whereas some public TCRs were present in many individuals. In a later analysis, HLA-associated TCR beta chains showed more clonal expansion and lower generation probabilities than non-associated chains that were equally common. A group of highly shared sequence variants was considered likely to be a technical artifact of the sequencing pipeline. According to a later analysis, TCR association rates differed among HLA loci, with DRB1 alleles showing the most associated TCRs and HLA-C alleles showing the fewest. The 87-base-pair reads could not distinguish some IMGT-functional V segments, including TRBV6-2 and TRBV6-3, so those segments were excluded. In an earlier analysis of some 500 of the donors, most TCR beta V segments were observed in productive rearrangements about 87% or about 30% of the time, broadly matching IMGT annotations. An association between a missense DCLRE1C variant and V-gene and J-gene trimming of TCR beta chains was found in a later genetic analysis and replicated in an independent cohort.

The count of this clone is one. There is no known antigen for this receptor. No base-level quality is on record; no much larger clone is a single base apart. The CDR3 goes from the cysteine to the phenylalanine over 13 residues. Just CDR3 DNA is preserved here, 39 bases in frame from base 1. V loses 6 bases of germline sequence and J loses 7 bases, and the interval between the two ends is 12 bases. CDR1 and CDR2, looked up from the germline V gene, are MNHNS and SASEGT. In total, approximately 690 healthy bone marrow donors made up the cohort. All cohort members were sampled while nominally healthy, although unrecorded immune exposures were likely present. The donor was CMV seronegative and was included in the group of approximately 350 seronegative cohort members. Each donor provided a peripheral blood sample, and peripheral blood mononuclear cells were used for TCR beta sequencing. The Qiagen DNeasy Blood Extraction Kit was used to extract genomic DNA from the blood cell samples.

The chain uses TRBV6-1 and TRBJ1-4; perhaps TRBD1 is the D gene, with 5 bases matching. The sample consisted of PBMCs. The clonotype comes from a male donor in good health and CMV-seronegative. The DNA reads as follows: TGTGCCAGCAGGGGGGGATTGGTTGAAAAACTGTTTTTT. It specifies CASRGGLVEKLFF.